Listed here is a single T cell receptor beta chain. The target antigen is unknown. The authors amplified TCR beta CDR3 regions from RNA transcripts. Second-round multiplex PCR followed a first-round RT-PCR using HTBI primers. TCRdb re-called the multiplex PCR reads with MiXCR, one entry per CDR3 protein. This sample carries more than 550,000 distinct CDR3 sequences, about 38% of them seen once, and the ten largest clones take over 2.5%. The sample originates from a study of Graves' ophthalmopathy and Graves' hyperthyroidism. V lost 5 bases and J lost 9; bases outside the gene matches: 9. CDR1 is ENHRY, CDR2 SYGVKD, per germline. The CDR3 has 14 residues. Study observations and caveats: Most thyroid clonotypes with frequency above 0.001 were detected in blood too.

Orbital computed tomography and thyroid ultrasound, along with TRAb, serum thyroxine and clinical symptoms, underpinned diagnosis. The chain joins TRBV10-3 to TRBJ1-3; 8 bases line up with TRBD1. Sequencing was performed on peripheral blood. This clonotype originated in an adult man with Graves' ophthalmopathy. CDR3 bases: TGTGCCATCAGTCTGGGACAGGATGGGACCACCATATATTTT. Protein sequence: CAISLGQDGTTIYF.